This section outlines one TCR beta chain sequence together with its context. Libraries were prepared by immunoSEQ multiplex PCR; TCRdb keeps only in-frame clonotypes and omits some of them. This sample has under 80,000 clones, with roughly 94% found just once. The source of the sample is a study of cytomegalovirus exposure and HLA in healthy donors. CDR1 is SNHLY, CDR2 FYNNEI, per germline. The V gene lost 3 bases and the J gene lost 15 bases, with 12 bases spanning the gap. The CDR3 runs 11 residues. Sequencing input: PBMCs. This sequence originates from a woman under 30 in good health and CMV-seropositive. The rearrangement uses TRBV2 and TRBJ2-1, with a possible D match to TRBD2 (6 bases). The CDR3 DNA reads TGTGCCAGCAGTGACCCCAGGAGGGGGTTCTTC. Residues: CASSDPRRGFF.